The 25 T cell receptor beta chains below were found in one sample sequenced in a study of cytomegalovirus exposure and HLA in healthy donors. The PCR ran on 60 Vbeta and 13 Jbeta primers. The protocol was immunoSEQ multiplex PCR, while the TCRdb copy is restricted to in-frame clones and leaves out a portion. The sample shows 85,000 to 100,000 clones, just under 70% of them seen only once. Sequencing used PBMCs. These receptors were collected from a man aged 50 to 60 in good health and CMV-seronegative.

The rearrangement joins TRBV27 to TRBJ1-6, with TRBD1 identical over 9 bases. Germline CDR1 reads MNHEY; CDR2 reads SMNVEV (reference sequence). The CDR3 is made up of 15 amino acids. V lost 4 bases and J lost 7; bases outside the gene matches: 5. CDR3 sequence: CASSSHRGRNSPLHF. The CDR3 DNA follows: TGTGCCAGCAGTTCCCACAGGGGGCGAAATTCACCCCTCCACTTT.

CDR3 nucleotide sequence: TGTGCCACCAGCAGAGAATCGTCCCCCCTCCACTTT. Amino acid sequence: CATSRESSPLHF. This sequence joins TRBV15 and TRBJ1-6; D uncertain. CDR3 size: 12 residues. Trimming shortened V by 0 bases and J by 13 bases, and 7 bases separated the two germline ends. Germline V gives CDR1 LNHNV, CDR2 YYDKDF (reference sequence).

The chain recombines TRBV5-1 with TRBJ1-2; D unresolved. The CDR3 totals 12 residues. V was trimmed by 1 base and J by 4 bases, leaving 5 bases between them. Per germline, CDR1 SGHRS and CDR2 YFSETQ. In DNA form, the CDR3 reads TGCGCCAGCAGCTTGAACAGCTATGGCTACACCTTC. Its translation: CASSLNSYGYTF. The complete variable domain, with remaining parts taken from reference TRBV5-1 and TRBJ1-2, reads KAGVTQTPRYLIKTRGQQVTLSCSPISGHRSVSWYQQTPGQGLQFLFEYFSETQRNKGNFPGRFSGRQFSNSRSEMNVSTLELGDSALYLCASSLNSYGYTFGSGTRLTVV.

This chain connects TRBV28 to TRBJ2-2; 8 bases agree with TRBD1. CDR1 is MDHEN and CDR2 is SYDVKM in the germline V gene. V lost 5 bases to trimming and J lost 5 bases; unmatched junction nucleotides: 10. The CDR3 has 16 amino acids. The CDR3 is CASSEGAGGRTGELFF. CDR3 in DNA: TGTGCCAGCAGTGAGGGGGCAGGGGGCCGAACCGGGGAGCTGTTTTTT.

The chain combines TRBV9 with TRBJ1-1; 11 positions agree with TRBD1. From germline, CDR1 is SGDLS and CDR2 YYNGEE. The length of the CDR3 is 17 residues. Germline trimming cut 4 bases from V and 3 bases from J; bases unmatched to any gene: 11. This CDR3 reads CASSSGGQGASDTEAFF. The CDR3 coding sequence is TGTGCCAGCAGCTCCGGAGGACAGGGGGCTTCGGACACTGAAGCTTTCTTT.

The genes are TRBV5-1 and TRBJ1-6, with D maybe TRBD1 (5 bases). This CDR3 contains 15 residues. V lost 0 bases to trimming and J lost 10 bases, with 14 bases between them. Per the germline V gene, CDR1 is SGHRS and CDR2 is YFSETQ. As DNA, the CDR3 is TGCGCCAGCAGCTTGGAAGACAGCGTTAGGTCACCCCTCCACTTT. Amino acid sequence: CASSLEDSVRSPLHF.

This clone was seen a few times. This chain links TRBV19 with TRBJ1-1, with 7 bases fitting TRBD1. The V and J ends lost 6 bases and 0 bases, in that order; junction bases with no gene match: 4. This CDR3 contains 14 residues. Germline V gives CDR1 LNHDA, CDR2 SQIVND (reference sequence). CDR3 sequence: CASSTDRMNTEAFF. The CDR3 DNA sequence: TGTGCCAGTAGCACGGACAGGATGAACACTGAAGCTTTCTTT.

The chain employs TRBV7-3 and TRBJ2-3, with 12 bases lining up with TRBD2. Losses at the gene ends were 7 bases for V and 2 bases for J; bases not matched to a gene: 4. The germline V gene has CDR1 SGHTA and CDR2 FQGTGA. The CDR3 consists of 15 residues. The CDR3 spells CASIGTSGLTDTQYF. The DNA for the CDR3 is TGTGCCAGCATTGGGACTAGCGGGCTCACAGATACGCAGTATTTT.

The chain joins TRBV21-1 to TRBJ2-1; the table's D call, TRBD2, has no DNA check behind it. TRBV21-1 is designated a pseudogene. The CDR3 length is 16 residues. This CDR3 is CASSKGRDNFGGEQFF. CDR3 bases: TGTGCCAGCAGCAAAGGGCGGGATAATTTCGGAGGTGAGCAGTTCTTC.

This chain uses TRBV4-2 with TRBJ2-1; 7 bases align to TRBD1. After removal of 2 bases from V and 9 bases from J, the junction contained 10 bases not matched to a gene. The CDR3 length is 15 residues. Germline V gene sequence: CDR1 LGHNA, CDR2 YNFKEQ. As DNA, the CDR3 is TGTGCCAGCAGCCAATCAAGACAGGGCTGGGGTGAGCAGTTCTTC. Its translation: CASSQSRQGWGEQFF.

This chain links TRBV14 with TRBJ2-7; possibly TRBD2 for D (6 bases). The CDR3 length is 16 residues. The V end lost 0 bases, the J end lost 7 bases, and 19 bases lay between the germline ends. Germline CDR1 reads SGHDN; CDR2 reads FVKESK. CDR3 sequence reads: CASSQDGRECRWEQYV. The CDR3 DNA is TGTGCCAGCAGCCAAGATGGCCGGGAGTGTCGTTGGGAGCAGTACGTC.

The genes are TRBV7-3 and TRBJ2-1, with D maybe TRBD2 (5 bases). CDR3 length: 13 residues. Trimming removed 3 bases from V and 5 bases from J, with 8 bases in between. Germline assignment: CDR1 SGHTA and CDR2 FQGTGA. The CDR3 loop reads CASSFSGDNEQFF. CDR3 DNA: TGTGCCAGCAGCTTTTCCGGGGACAATGAGCAGTTCTTC.

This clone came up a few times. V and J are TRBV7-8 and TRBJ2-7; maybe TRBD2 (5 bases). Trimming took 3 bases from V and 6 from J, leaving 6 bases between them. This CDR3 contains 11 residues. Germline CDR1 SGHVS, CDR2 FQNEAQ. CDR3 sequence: CASSFGGEQYF. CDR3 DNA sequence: TGTGCCAGCAGCTTTGGAGGCGAGCAGTACTTC.

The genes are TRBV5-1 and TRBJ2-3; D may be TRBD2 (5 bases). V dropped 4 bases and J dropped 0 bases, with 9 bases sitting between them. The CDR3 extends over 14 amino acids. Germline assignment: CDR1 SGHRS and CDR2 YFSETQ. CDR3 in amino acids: CASSRETSTDTQYF. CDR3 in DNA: TGCGCCAGCAGCAGGGAGACAAGCACAGATACGCAGTATTTT.

DNA of the CDR3: TGTGCCAGCAGAAAGTACAGGGGCGAGAACTATGGCTACACCTTC. Amino acids: CASRKYRGENYGYTF. The V gene is TRBV27, the J gene TRBJ1-2; 7 nucleotides align to TRBD1. The J segment lost 2 bases and the V segment lost 6 bases, leaving 9 bases of the junction unmatched. This CDR3 is built from 15 residues. Germline V gene data show CDR1 as MNHEY and CDR2 as SMNVEV (reference sequence).

CDR3 nucleotide sequence: TGCGCCAGCAGCCTAAACGAGGGGGACGAGCAGTACTTC. It specifies CASSLNEGDEQYF. The chain is built from TRBV4-3 and TRBJ2-7, with D maybe TRBD1 (6 bases). This CDR3 region has 13 residues. Germline lookup yields CDR1 LGHNA and CDR2 YSLEER. V lost 4 bases and J lost 5, with 12 bases in between.

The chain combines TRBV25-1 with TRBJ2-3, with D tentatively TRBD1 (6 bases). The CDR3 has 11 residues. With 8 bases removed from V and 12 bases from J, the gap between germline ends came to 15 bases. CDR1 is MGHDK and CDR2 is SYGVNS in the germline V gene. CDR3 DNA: TGTGCCAGCCCAGGGGCCCCCCGTCAGTATTTT. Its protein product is CASPGAPRQYF.

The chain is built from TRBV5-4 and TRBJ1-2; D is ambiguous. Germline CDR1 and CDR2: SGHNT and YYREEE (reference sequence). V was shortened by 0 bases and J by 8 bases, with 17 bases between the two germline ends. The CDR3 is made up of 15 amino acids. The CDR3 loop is CASSLDVFPGGGYTF. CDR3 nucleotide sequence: TGTGCCAGCAGCTTGGACGTTTTTCCCGGAGGGGGCTACACCTTC.

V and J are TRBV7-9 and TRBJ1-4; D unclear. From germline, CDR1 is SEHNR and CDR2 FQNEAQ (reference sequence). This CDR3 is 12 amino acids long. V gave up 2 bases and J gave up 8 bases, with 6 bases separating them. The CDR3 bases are TGTGCCAGCAGCTTATTGGGCGAAAAACTGTTTTTT. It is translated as CASSLLGEKLFF.

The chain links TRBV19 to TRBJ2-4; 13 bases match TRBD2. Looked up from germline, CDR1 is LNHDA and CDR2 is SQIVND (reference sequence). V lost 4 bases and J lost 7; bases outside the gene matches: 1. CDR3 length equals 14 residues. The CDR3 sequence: CASSTGLAGNIQYF. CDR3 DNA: TGTGCCAGTAGTACGGGACTAGCGGGGAACATTCAGTACTTC.

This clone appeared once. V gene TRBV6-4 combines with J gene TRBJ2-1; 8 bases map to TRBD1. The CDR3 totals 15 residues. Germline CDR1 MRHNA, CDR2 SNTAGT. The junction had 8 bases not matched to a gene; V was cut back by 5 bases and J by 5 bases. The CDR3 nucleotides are TGTGCCAGCAGTCTAATGGACAGGGCAAACAATGAGCAGTTCTTC. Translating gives CASSLMDRANNEQFF.

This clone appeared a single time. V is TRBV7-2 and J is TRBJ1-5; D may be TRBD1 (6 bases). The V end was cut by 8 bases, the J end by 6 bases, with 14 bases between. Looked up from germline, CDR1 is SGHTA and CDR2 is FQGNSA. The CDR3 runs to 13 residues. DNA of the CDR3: TGTGCCAGCTCGTGGGGGCGCGGTCAGCCCCAGCATTTT. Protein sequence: CASSWGRGQPQHF.

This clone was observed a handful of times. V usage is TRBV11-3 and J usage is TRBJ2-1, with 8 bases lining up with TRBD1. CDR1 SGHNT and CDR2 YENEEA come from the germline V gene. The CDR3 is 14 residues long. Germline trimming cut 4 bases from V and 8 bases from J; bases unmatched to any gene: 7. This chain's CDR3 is CASSSPDRADEQFF. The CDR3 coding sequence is TGTGCCAGCAGCTCCCCGGACAGGGCGGATGAGCAGTTCTTC.

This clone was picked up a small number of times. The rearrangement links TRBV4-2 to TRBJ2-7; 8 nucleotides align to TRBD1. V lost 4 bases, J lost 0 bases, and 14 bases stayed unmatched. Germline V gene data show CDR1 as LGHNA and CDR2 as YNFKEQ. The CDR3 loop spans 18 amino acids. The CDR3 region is CASSREGRQGKNSYEQYF. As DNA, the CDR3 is TGTGCCAGCAGCCGAGAAGGCAGACAGGGGAAAAACTCCTACGAGCAGTACTTC.

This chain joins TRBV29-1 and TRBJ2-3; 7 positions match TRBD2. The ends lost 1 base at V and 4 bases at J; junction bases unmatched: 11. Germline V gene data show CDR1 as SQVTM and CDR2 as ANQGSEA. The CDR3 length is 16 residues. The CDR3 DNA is TGCAGCGTTGAAGGCGGGGTAAGCGGGGAGTCAGATACGCAGTATTTT. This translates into CSVEGGVSGESDTQYF.